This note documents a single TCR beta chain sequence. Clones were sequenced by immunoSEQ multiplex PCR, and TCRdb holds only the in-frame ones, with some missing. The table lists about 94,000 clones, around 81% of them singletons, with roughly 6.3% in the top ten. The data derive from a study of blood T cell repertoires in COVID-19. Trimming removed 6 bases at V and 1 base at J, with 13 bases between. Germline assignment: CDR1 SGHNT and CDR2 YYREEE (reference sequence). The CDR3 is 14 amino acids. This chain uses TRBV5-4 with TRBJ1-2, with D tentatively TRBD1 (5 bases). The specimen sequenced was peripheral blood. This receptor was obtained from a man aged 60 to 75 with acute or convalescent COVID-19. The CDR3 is CASNVGGSNYGYTF. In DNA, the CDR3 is TGTGCCAGCAACGTCGGGGGAAGTAACTATGGCTACACCTTC. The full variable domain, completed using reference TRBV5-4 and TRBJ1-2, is ETGVTQSPTHLIKTRGQQVTLRCSSQSGHNTVSWYQQALGQGPQFIFQYYREEENGRGNFPPRFSGLQFPNYSSELNVNALELDDSALYLCASNVGGSNYGYTFGSGTRLTVV.